This entry is about one T cell receptor (beta chain). Its antigen is not known. cDNA reverse transcribed from extracted RNA served as the sequencing template. TCRdb keeps only in-frame clones here, not all; method: immunoSEQ multiplex PCR. Found here are some 170,000 clones, about 70% of them singletons; the top ten hold more than 9.5%. V gave up 5 bases and J gave up 3 bases, with 10 bases separating them. This CDR3 region has 14 residues. Germline V gene lookup returns CDR1 MNHEY and CDR2 SMNVEV (reference sequence). A FACSAria was used to sort CD4+ and CD8+ T cells. These cells came from PBMCs. This sample is drawn from a study of CD8+ T cells in alopecia areata. Study details: Treatment comprised oral tofacitinib, 5 to 10 mg twice daily, in treated patients. Findings and caveats of the study: Clonality exceeded that of normal scalp in lesional scalp, most notably in alopecia totalis/universalis.

This specimen was CD8+ T cells sorted from blood, taken at week 0. The clonotype originates from a human donor with alopecia areata. V usage is TRBV27 and J usage is TRBJ2-2, with D perhaps TRBD1 (5 bases). The CDR3 DNA follows: TGTGCCAGCAGTCCAGGGCAGGACACCGGGGAGCTGTTTTTT. Its translation is CASSPGQDTGELFF.